This T cell receptor beta chain was recorded in a study of cytomegalovirus exposure and HLA in healthy donors. Looking at the study overall: Findings of an earlier analysis included around 120 million unique TCR beta sequences from roughly 200 million T cells. Notes on the study in general: Links to common viral pathogens appeared, in a later analysis, for several of the most significant clusters. In a later analysis, specific HLA alleles were associated with 15,000 to 20,000 TCR beta sequences at a 0.05 false discovery rate.

There was no recording of CMV serostatus for this donor. PCR primers comprised 60 Vbeta and 13 Jbeta primers. This table comes from immunoSEQ multiplex PCR, and its TCRdb copy is limited to in-frame clones, with some not included. Seen here are 85,000 to 100,000 clones, about three quarters observed once, and the top ten hold 7.5% to 9.5%. Concerning this clone itself: Antigen unknown.

Sample: PBMCs. The sequence was obtained from a human donor in good health.

The CDR3 protein is CASSDPGTQGYGYTF. CDR3 coding DNA: TGTGCCAGCAGTGATCCCGGGACACAAGGCTATGGCTACACCTTC. The chain carries TRBV25-1 and TRBJ1-2; possible D gene TRBD1, 6 bases. Germline V gives CDR1 MGHDK, CDR2 SYGVNS. V was shortened by 3 bases and J by 4 bases, with 15 bases between the two germline ends. There are 15 residues in the CDR3.